The 29 T cell receptor beta chains below all came from one sample that was sequenced in a study of vaccination and CD4 T cells after COVID-19. These TCRs are of unknown antigen specificity. Treatment meaning: approximately 9-day PBMC culture with coronavirus spike peptide pools or control peptides (ViraFEST assay). Sequencing of cultured CD4+ T cell DNA used the Oncomine TCR Beta short-read assay. MiXCR, run by TCRdb on the PCR reads, gives a single entry per CDR3 protein. Seen here are 15,000 to 20,000 distinct CDR3 sequences, around 50% observed once, and the top ten hold about 7.5%. The sequencing input was CD4+ T cells from blood, cultured in vitro. The receptors originated from a human donor who had recovered from COVID-19.

This clonotype was seen a handful of times. The chain combines TRBV20-1 with TRBJ2-5; 8 bases agree with TRBD2. CDR3 length: 14 amino acids. Per germline, CDR1 DFQATT and CDR2 SNEGSKA (reference sequence). The CDR3 nucleotides read TGCAGCCCTTTAGCGGGGTCATTCCAAGAGACCCAGTACTTC. Its protein product is CSPLAGSFQETQYF.

The genes are TRBV7-6 and TRBJ1-1; 7 bases line up with TRBD1. The trim removed 5 bases at V and 2 bases at J, leaving 5 bases unmatched. Germline-derived CDR1 and CDR2 are SGHVS and FNYEAQ. The CDR3 spans 14 residues. The CDR3 region is CASSRDSLNTEAFF. The CDR3 nucleotides read TGTGCCAGCAGCCGGGACAGCTTAAACACTGAAGCTTTCTTT.

The chain employs TRBV5-4 and TRBJ2-5, with D unresolved. CDR1 and CDR2 from the germline V gene are SGHNT and YYREEE (reference sequence). Trimming stripped 3 bases from V and 5 bases from J, with 14 bases between. The CDR3 has 14 amino acids. This chain's CDR3 is CASSSFKEVETQYF. The CDR3 nucleotides are TGTGCCAGCAGCTCCTTTAAAGAAGTTGAGACCCAGTACTTC.

The V gene is TRBV7-9, the J gene TRBJ2-7, with unresolved D. Trimming removed 6 bases at V and 4 bases at J, with 7 bases between. The CDR3 runs 11 residues. Germline lookup yields CDR1 SEHNR and CDR2 FQNEAQ (reference sequence). CDR3 region: CASSFTYEQYF. CDR3 DNA: TGTGCCAGCAGTTTTACTTACGAGCAGTACTTC.

This CDR3 is CAISGGTPDQSSQHF. DNA of the CDR3: TGTGCCATCAGTGGCGGGACTCCGGATCAATCGTCCCAGCATTTT. V gene TRBV10-3 combines with J gene TRBJ1-5, with D perhaps TRBD1 (5 bases). The CDR3 is made up of 15 amino acids. Germline V lookup: CDR1 ENHRY, CDR2 SYGVKD. The ends were cut back, 4 bases at V and 11 bases at J, with 21 bases in the middle.

The rearrangement uses TRBV10-3 and TRBJ2-1, with TRBD1 identical over 8 bases. The CDR3 totals 19 residues. V was clipped by 0 bases and J by 0 bases; unmatched bases: 10. Germline V gene lookup returns CDR1 ENHRY and CDR2 SYGVKD. The CDR3 sequence is CAISESSRGRRYSYNEQFF. In DNA form, the CDR3 reads TGTGCCATCAGTGAGTCGAGCAGGGGGCGCCGCTACTCCTACAATGAGCAGTTCTTC.

This sequence joins TRBV7-9 and TRBJ1-2; tentative D call: TRBD1 (5 bases). V shed 2 bases and J shed 0 bases, with 7 bases lying between them. Germline CDR1 reads SEHNR; CDR2 reads FQNEAQ (reference sequence). CDR3 length: 14 amino acids. The CDR3, as DNA: TGTGCCAGCAGCTTAAGCAGGGCTAACTATGGCTACACCTTC. Translated, it gives CASSLSRANYGYTF. Complete variable domain (other parts from reference TRBV7-9 and TRBJ1-2): DTGVSQNPRHKITKRGQNVTFRCDPISEHNRLYWYRQTLGQGPEFLTYFQNEAQLEKSRLLSDRFSAERPKGSFSTLEIQRTEQGDSAMYLCASSLSRANYGYTFGSGTRLTVV.

This rearrangement joins TRBV7-3 to TRBJ2-3; no clear D gene. The CDR3 has 14 amino acids. Germline CDR1 and CDR2: SGHTA and FQGTGA. V lost 8 bases, J lost 0 bases, and 12 bases lay in between. The CDR3 coding sequence is TGTGCCAGCCGGGCTACAGCTAGCACAGATACGCAGTATTTT. Amino acids: CASRATASTDTQYF. Combining the CDR3 with reference TRBV7-3 and TRBJ2-3 gives the whole variable domain GAGVSQTPSNKVTEKGKYVELRCDPISGHTALYWYRQSLGQGPEFLIYFQGTGAADDSGLPNDRFFAVRPEGSVSTLKIQRTERGDSAVYLCASRATASTDTQYFGPGTRLTVL.

The chain is built from TRBV19 and TRBJ1-5; 7 bases are a match to TRBD1. The CDR3 has 16 residues. Trimming cost V 3 bases and J 10 bases; bases outside gene matches: 15. CDR1 LNHDA and CDR2 SQIVND come from the germline V gene (reference sequence). The CDR3 region is CASSMDSYRGYRPQHF. The DNA of the CDR3 is TGTGCCAGTAGTATGGATTCCTACAGGGGATATCGTCCCCAGCATTTT. Together with reference TRBV19 and TRBJ1-5, the CDR3 gives the full variable domain: DGGITQSPKYLFRKEGQNVTLSCEQNLNHDAMYWYRQDPGQGLRLIYYSQIVNDFQKGDIAEGYSVSREKKESFPLTVTSAQKNPTAFYLCASSMDSYRGYRPQHFGDGTRLSIL.

V usage is TRBV7-2 and J usage is TRBJ2-1; 12 bases line up with TRBD1. The end of the DNA is better explained by TRBJ2-7, so the J call may be wrong. Germline assignment: CDR1 SGHTA and CDR2 FQGNSA. The CDR3 length is 15 residues. The CDR3 loop is CASSLVGTGGAEQYF. The DNA for the CDR3 is TGTGCCAGCAGCTTAGTAGGGACAGGGGGCGCCGAGCAGTACTTC.

The chain uses TRBV6-1 and TRBJ2-3, with D tentatively TRBD2 (5 bases). From germline, CDR1 is MNHNS and CDR2 SASEGT. The CDR3 length is 13 residues. Trimming removed 1 base from V and 5 bases from J, with 7 bases in between. The CDR3 nucleotides are TGTGCCAGCAGTGAAGTCGGGGAAGATACGCAGTATTTT. Protein: CASSEVGEDTQYF.

V and J are TRBV2 and TRBJ2-1; TRBD2 is a possible D gene (5 bases). The CDR3 has 13 residues. The V and J ends lost 4 bases and 9 bases respectively, with 13 bases between them. CDR1 and CDR2 (germline): SNHLY, FYNNEI. CDR3 coding DNA: TGTGCCAGCAGTGGGTACAGCGAGGGTGAGCAGTTCTTC. Amino acid sequence: CASSGYSEGEQFF.

The chain carries TRBV5-1 and TRBJ1-5, with D maybe TRBD1 (5 bases). Germline V gene sequence: CDR1 SGHRS, CDR2 YFSETQ. This CDR3 is 16 amino acids long. V was clipped by 4 bases and J by 0 bases, with 14 bases between them. The CDR3 loop is CASSPNGGVSNQPQHF. The CDR3, as DNA: TGCGCCAGCAGCCCTAATGGGGGGGTTAGCAATCAGCCCCAGCATTTT. Based on the CDR3 plus reference TRBV5-1 and TRBJ1-5, the full variable domain is KAGVTQTPRYLIKTRGQQVTLSCSPISGHRSVSWYQQTPGQGLQFLFEYFSETQRNKGNFPGRFSGRQFSNSRSEMNVSTLELGDSALYLCASSPNGGVSNQPQHFGDGTRLSIL.

This sequence joins TRBV5-4 and TRBJ2-7; D is possibly TRBD1 (7 bases). This CDR3 is 14 amino acids long. CDR1 is SGHNT and CDR2 is YYREEE in the germline V gene (reference sequence). V lost 4 bases to trimming and J lost 2 bases, with 13 bases between them. CDR3 sequence: CASSAGQFPYEQYF. The CDR3 DNA reads as TGTGCCAGCAGCGCGGGACAGTTCCCCTACGAGCAGTACTTC.

This chain joins TRBV6-5 and TRBJ2-7; D is ambiguous. V was pared by 0 bases and J by 2 bases, with 17 bases between. This CDR3 spans 17 amino acids. Germline V lookup: CDR1 MNHEY, CDR2 SVGAGI. The CDR3: CASSYSKDYPSPYEQYF. CDR3 DNA sequence: TGTGCCAGCAGTTACTCGAAGGATTACCCAAGCCCCTACGAGCAGTACTTC.

This clonotype was counted a few times. The V and J genes are TRBV2 and TRBJ2-7; the match to TRBD1 covers 7 bases. J lost 4 bases, V lost 6 bases, and 3 bases had no gene match. CDR3 size: 12 residues. Germline V gene sequence: CDR1 SNHLY, CDR2 FYNNEI. CDR3 DNA sequence: TGTGCCAGCAGCGGACAGGTATACGAGCAGTACTTC. This codes for CASSGQVYEQYF. The entire variable domain, with the rest obtained from reference TRBV2 and TRBJ2-7, is as follows: EPEVTQTPSHQVTQMGQEVILRCVPISNHLYFYWYRQILGQKVEFLVSFYNNEISEKSEIFDDQFSVERPDGSNFTLKIRSTKLEDSAMYFCASSGQVYEQYFGPGTRLTVT.

V is TRBV11-3 and J is TRBJ2-4; 10 bases match TRBD1. The V gene's germline CDR1 is SGHNT and CDR2 YENEEA. J gave up 3 bases and V 10 bases, and 9 bases lay outside the gene matches. The length of the CDR3 is 15 residues. This CDR3 is CATADRGLGKNIQYF. The DNA of the CDR3 is TGTGCCACCGCTGACAGGGGGCTTGGCAAAAACATTCAGTACTTC. The full variable domain, its missing parts supplied by reference TRBV11-3 and TRBJ2-4, is EAGVVQSPRYKIIEKKQPVAFWCNPISGHNTLYWYLQNLGQGPELLIRYENEEAVDDSQLPKDRFSAERLKGVDSTLKIQPAELGDSAVYLCATADRGLGKNIQYFGAGTRLSVL.

Notes on this clonotype: Germline and junction disagree at one end, which may indicate a read error. V gene TRBV5-1 combines with J gene TRBJ2-3, with a weak D call TRBD1 (6 bases). Germline V CDR1 and CDR2: SGHRS, YFSETQ. The length of the CDR3 is 14 residues. CDR3 sequence (DNA): TGCGCCAGCAGGGAGACAGGTAACACAGGTACGCAGTATTTT. The encoded protein is CASRETGNTGTQYF. The whole variable domain, remainder taken from reference TRBV5-1 and TRBJ2-3, is KAGVTQTPRYLIKTRGQQVTLSCSPISGHRSVSWYQQTPGQGLQFLFEYFSETQRNKGNFPGRFSGRQFSNSRSEMNVSTLELGDSALYLCASRETGNTGTQYFGPGTRLTVL.

In this sample, this clonotype turned up a few times. This chain links TRBV6-1 with TRBJ2-7, with D perhaps assigned TRBD1 or TRBD2 (5 bases each). The ends were cut back, 0 bases at V and 4 bases at J, with 13 bases in the middle. The CDR3 extends over 15 amino acids. CDR1 and CDR2 (germline): MNHNS, SASEGT. The DNA of the CDR3 is TGTGCCAGCAGTGAAGCGGGGGTAGCGTTATACGAGCAGTACTTC. Residues: CASSEAGVALYEQYF.

The rearrangement joins TRBV2 to TRBJ2-1; TRBD1 aligns across 8 bases. After removal of 1 base from V and 15 bases from J, the junction contained 5 bases not matched to a gene. This CDR3 is built from 12 residues. CDR1 is SNHLY and CDR2 is FYNNEI in the germline V gene. The CDR3 coding sequence is TGTGCCAGCAGTGAAGAAACAGGGGGAAGGTTCTTC. Translation gives CASSEETGGRFF.

The chain carries TRBV7-2 and TRBJ1-1; the match to TRBD1 covers 8 bases. Trimming at V came to 1 base and at J to 7 bases, leaving 2 bases not matched to a gene. Germline-derived CDR1 and CDR2 are SGHTA and FQGNSA. The CDR3 length is 13 residues. CDR3: CASSLGGTGEAFF. CDR3 nucleotide sequence: TGTGCCAGCAGCTTAGGGGGGACAGGTGAAGCTTTCTTT.

The V and J genes are TRBV20-1 and TRBJ2-7; a possible D gene is TRBD2 (6 bases). Germline CDR1 DFQATT, CDR2 SNEGSKA (reference sequence). V lost 6 bases and J 1 base, leaving 13 bases between the germline ends. CDR3 length equals 13 residues. The CDR3 reads CSAKGTDSYEQYF. CDR3 bases: TGCAGTGCAAAGGGGACTGATTCCTACGAGCAGTACTTC.

The V call is TRBV15, the J call TRBJ2-5, with 10 bases that match TRBD1. The germline gives CDR1 LNHNV, CDR2 YYDKDF (reference sequence). The V and J ends lost 1 base and 5 bases, in that order; junction bases with no gene match: 7. The CDR3 sequence is 16 residues long. The CDR3 reads CATSRGGGQGQETQYF. DNA for the CDR3: TGTGCCACCAGCAGAGGGGGGGGACAGGGGCAGGAGACCCAGTACTTC. The full variable domain, with the rest looked up from reference TRBV15 and TRBJ2-5, is DAMVIQNPRYQVTQFGKPVTLSCSQTLNHNVMYWYQQKSSQAPKLLFHYYDKDFNNEADTPDNFQSRRPNTSFCFLDIRSPGLGDTAMYLCATSRGGGQGQETQYFGPGTRLLVL.

The rearrangement links TRBV30 to TRBJ2-5; a possible D gene is TRBD1 (6 bases). The CDR3 extends over 13 amino acids. The V gene's germline CDR1 is GTSNPN and CDR2 SVGIG (reference sequence). The V gene lost 3 bases and the J gene lost 4 bases, with 12 bases spanning the gap. The CDR3 region is CAWRGRGRETQYF. DNA for the CDR3: TGTGCCTGGAGAGGCAGGGGAAGAGAGACCCAGTACTTC.

This rearrangement joins TRBV11-2 to TRBJ2-1; 13 nucleotides agree with TRBD2. Per the germline V gene, CDR1 is SGHAT and CDR2 is FQNNGV. The CDR3 loop spans 14 amino acids. V lost 5 bases to trimming and J lost 9 bases; unmatched junction nucleotides: 4. DNA for the CDR3: TGTGCCAGCAGCCCGACTAGCGGGAGGACTGAGCAGTTCTTC. Protein: CASSPTSGRTEQFF.

This chain uses TRBV6-1 with TRBJ2-5, with TRBD1 matching 9 bases. Trimming took 6 bases from V and 4 from J; bases not matched to a gene: 6. Germline lookup yields CDR1 MNHNS and CDR2 SASEGT. The CDR3 covers 14 residues. CDR3 sequence reads: CASSQTGGPETQYF. For the CDR3, the DNA is TGTGCCAGCAGCCAAACAGGGGGCCCAGAGACCCAGTACTTC.

This chain uses TRBV6-4 with TRBJ2-3; 7 positions match TRBD1. This CDR3 spans 15 amino acids. The V segment lost 3 bases and the J segment 6 bases; nucleotides outside the gene matches: 9. Per the germline V gene, CDR1 is MRHNA and CDR2 is SNTAGT. The CDR3: CASSDSDRVPDTQYF. Written as DNA, the CDR3 is TGTGCCAGCAGTGATTCCGACAGGGTACCTGATACGCAGTATTTT.

V gene TRBV20-1 combines with J gene TRBJ1-1; D call uncertain. Germline values: CDR1 DFQATT, CDR2 SNEGSKA (reference sequence). The V gene lost 7 bases and the J gene lost 3 bases, with 12 bases spanning the gap. CDR3 length: 12 amino acids. The DNA of the CDR3 is TGCAGTGTGTGGAATCGGGACACTGAAGCTTTCTTT. Protein sequence: CSVWNRDTEAFF.

This clonotype was counted a single time. This is likely a read error, given that the CDR3 carries no conserved phenylalanine or tryptophan at its end. The rearrangement links TRBV2 to TRBJ2-7, with 11 bases aligning to TRBD2. V dropped 7 bases and J dropped 5; count of bases not matched to a gene: 10. Germline lookup yields CDR1 SNHLY and CDR2 FYNNEI. The CDR3 is made up of 15 amino acids. The CDR3 reads CASTEGVAGGNEQYL. CDR3 nucleotide sequence: TGTGCCAGCACCGAGGGGGTAGCGGGAGGGAACGAGCAGTACCTC.